The following is a TCR beta chain sequence with its context. This CDR3 has 15 amino acids. V dropped 3 bases and J dropped 1; count of bases not matched to a gene: 5. Germline loops: CDR1 LNHDA, CDR2 SQIVND (reference sequence). Per the authors' pipeline: Researchers report that nucleated cell counts were estimated from reference gene primer amplification. Generated by immunoSEQ multiplex PCR, the TCRdb table keeps only in-frame clones and is missing some. That table supplies the V and J calls and clone size; D and trimming were determined from the DNA. The data contain 270,000 or so clones, 81% of them seen just once; the ten biggest clones take up just under 3%. The sample belongs to a study of blood T cell repertoires in COVID-19. Study-wide background: Samples came from the United States, Italy and Spain, spanning acute and convalescent COVID-19. PBMCs, B-cell-depleted T cells, or T cells provided the cDNA or gDNA that made up the material.

The receptor was derived from an older woman with active or convalescent COVID-19. V gene TRBV19 combines with J gene TRBJ2-7, with 8 bases lining up with TRBD1. The sequencing input was peripheral blood. In DNA, the CDR3 is TGTGCCAGTAGTATGAGTCGACAGGGGTCCTACGAGCAGTACTTC. As protein: CASSMSRQGSYEQYF.